This T cell receptor beta chain came from a study of T cell responses to AZD1222 COVID-19 vaccine (dated by TCRdb to the early 2020s). Broadly, across the study: A total of over 230 trial participants underwent TCR sequencing, of whom nearly 210 received two doses of AZD1222 and some 26 received two doses of the MenACWY control vaccine. Trial participants were enrolled into age subgroups of 18-55, 56-69 and 70-plus years, which contained about 150, 27 and 61 TCR-sequenced participants, respectively. Study-wide conclusions, independent of this receptor: Reportedly, close to half of the unique spike-specific TCRs recognized epitopes lying outside the regions that are mutated in the B.1.351 and B.1.1.7 variants. The vaccine-associated CD4 TCRs covered the entire spike protein, and the dominant responses fell in regions 160-218 and 743-854. Conclusions about previously exposed vaccinees were limited because only 6 or 7 AZD1222 recipients were SARS-CoV-2 seropositive at baseline. Participants were mostly white British and included more females than males, and it was suggested by the authors that clonal diversity may have been underestimated. The 56-69-year group was small, and its depth increase did not reach significance, likely because of low power. No day 14 peak-response samples were available, so repertoires were characterized only after the peak T cell response. Spike-specific TCR breadth and depth rose significantly after two AZD1222 doses compared with day 0 and with MenACWY recipients.

As for this clone: Its specific antigen is unknown. There are no base qualities to consult, and no much larger clone falls within one base.

The CDR3 regions of human TCRbeta chains were analyzed by immunosequencing. Processing in the source paper ran as follows. Repertoire TCRs were checked for matches against a reference library of SARS-CoV-2-specific TCRs that had been generated using the MIRA antigen-specificity platform. Breadth meant the fraction of unique TCRs that were SARS-CoV-2-associated, whereas depth meant the fraction of total T cells that were SARS-CoV-2-associated. Each spike-specific TCR was assigned to its reactive spike region and to a CD4 or CD8 class using the MIRA data. Log10-transformed breadth and depth values were compared by one-way ANOVA with Sidak's multiple comparisons tests. TCRdb obtained this table from immuneACCESS and retained in-frame rearrangements with V and J assigned. These tables miss some clones; where compared with another copy, unresolved V genes account for less than half of the shortfall, and the remainder is unexplained. The DNA gave D and trimming, while V, J and clone size come from that table. The sample records 50,000 to 65,000 clones, about 89% of which are singletons. Of the sample, 6.3% falls within the top ten clones.

The CDR1 and CDR2 encoded by the germline V gene are KGHDR and SFDVKD. V and J lose 7 bases and 5 bases, and a span of 5 bases separates them. The CDR3 spans 11 residues, from the cysteine through the phenylalanine. The entry retains the CDR3 DNA only, 33 bases that are in frame from base 1. Read against the paper, the sample's time point label means: about 28 days (+/-7) after the second vaccine dose. In the paper's terms, the treatment or condition label means: meningococcal conjugate vaccine given as trial control. Vaccinee samples were obtained from the UK trials COV001 and COV002, which included a single-blind randomized controlled phase 2/3 trial of AZD1222 (ChAdOx1 nCoV-19) in healthy adults. For TCRbeta chain sequencing, PBMC samples from trial participants were taken at day 0 and at day 28 after the second dose.

The rearrangement joined TRBV24-1 to TRBJ2-1; no D gene call is confident. This receptor was taken from an adult who received the MenACWY meningococcal vaccine as a control. Sequences were derived from peripheral blood, sampled 28 days after the second dose of the MenACWY control vaccine. CDR3 reads: CATSLNNEQFF. The DNA reads as follows: TGTGCCACCAGCCTAAACAATGAGCAGTTCTTC.